This entry lists 16 T cell receptor beta chains sequenced from one sample in a study of T cells in Graves' hyperthyroidism and ophthalmopathy. TCR beta CDR3 regions were amplified from RNA transcripts. The primer set for the first-round RT-PCR of the TCR CDR3 was HTBI. TCRdb re-called the multiplex PCR reads through MiXCR, storing one row per CDR3 protein. There are approximately 570,000 distinct CDR3 sequences in the sample; 15% to 20% occur only once, and roughly 44% lies in the top ten. Sequencing was carried out using blood. The receptors originated from a man aged 35 to 55 with Graves' ophthalmopathy.

Only a few counts were recorded for this clonotype. The V gene is TRBV20-1, the J gene TRBJ2-1, with D perhaps matching TRBD1 (6 bases). The CDR3 spans 14 residues. V lost 6 bases, J lost 8 bases, and 20 bases lay in between. In germline, CDR1 is DFQATT, CDR2 SNEGSKA (reference sequence). The CDR3 reads CSALPLGAADEQFF. CDR3 coding DNA: TGCAGTGCCCTCCCGCTGGGGGCGGCTGATGAGCAGTTCTTC.

This clonotype was seen many times. The chain combines TRBV28 with TRBJ1-2; perhaps TRBD1 as D (6 bases). The germline V gene has CDR1 MDHEN and CDR2 SYDVKM. Trimming removed 7 bases at V and 4 bases at J, with 13 bases between. The CDR3 totals 13 residues. CDR3 region: CASTDSSSYGYTF. The CDR3 nucleotides read TGTGCCAGCACGGACAGTTCAAGCTATGGCTACACCTTC.

This clonotype was seen a handful of times. The chain joins TRBV24-1 to TRBJ2-1, with D unclear. V was clipped by 3 bases and J by 7 bases, with 3 bases between them. Per the germline V gene, CDR1 is KGHDR and CDR2 is SFDVKD. The CDR3 runs to 11 residues. CDR3 region: CATSDTNEQFF. The CDR3 nucleotides read TGTGCCACCAGTGATACTAATGAGCAGTTCTTC.

The chain uses TRBV7-3 and TRBJ2-4, with D maybe TRBD2 (6 bases). The CDR3 is 15 residues long. Germline lookup yields CDR1 SGHTA and CDR2 FQGTGA. V was cut by 4 bases and J by 3 bases, with 13 bases left in between. This CDR3 is CASSSPGSHKNIQYF. The DNA for the CDR3 is TGTGCCAGCAGCTCCCCCGGGAGCCACAAAAACATTCAGTACTTC.

The chain is built from TRBV6-1 and TRBJ1-2; TRBD1 might be the D (5 bases). V was cut by 6 bases and J by 2 bases, with 10 bases left in between. The CDR3 loop spans 13 amino acids. Per the germline V gene, CDR1 is MNHNS and CDR2 is SASEGT. CDR3: CASRQTANYGYTF. DNA of the CDR3: TGTGCCAGCAGACAGACAGCCAACTATGGCTACACCTTC.

The table lists this clonotype with many counts. The chain joins TRBV11-2 to TRBJ2-3; 9 bases agree with TRBD1. CDR1 is SGHAT and CDR2 is FQNNGV in the germline V gene. V was clipped by 5 bases and J by 6 bases; unmatched bases: 9. The CDR3 spans 15 residues. CDR3 sequence reads: CASSLTFDRGDTQYF. DNA of the CDR3: TGTGCCAGCAGCCTTACCTTCGACAGGGGGGATACGCAGTATTTT.

This clonotype was seen many times. A read error may account for a junction end that differs from germline. The genes are TRBV7-9 and TRBJ2-1; D is possibly TRBD1 (5 bases). The CDR3 runs to 12 residues. The germline V gene has CDR1 SEHNR and CDR2 FQNEAQ (reference sequence). This chain's CDR3 is CASSLGDREQFF. The CDR3 DNA sequence: TGCGCCAGCAGCTTAGGGGATCGTGAGCAGTTCTTC.

Only a few counts were recorded for this clonotype. J is TRBJ2-5 and V is TRBV7-9, with TRBD2 identical over 11 bases. V dropped 1 base and J dropped 4; count of bases not matched to a gene: 5. This CDR3 contains 16 residues. CDR1 SEHNR and CDR2 FQNEAQ come from the germline V gene (reference sequence). This CDR3 reads CASSLVGLAGGETQYF. DNA of the CDR3: TGTGCCAGCAGCTTAGTTGGACTAGCGGGTGGAGAGACCCAGTACTTC.

This clonotype was picked up a small number of times. This chain uses TRBV15 with TRBJ2-1; 10 nucleotides align to TRBD2. CDR3 length: 15 residues. CDR1 is LNHNV and CDR2 is YYDKDF in the germline V gene (reference sequence). V lost 5 bases and J lost 10; bases outside the gene matches: 11. The CDR3: CATSGASGRAVEQFF. In DNA form, the CDR3 reads TGTGCCACCAGCGGGGCCAGCGGGAGGGCCGTAGAGCAGTTCTTC.

A few counts support this clonotype. The rearrangement joins TRBV6-4 to TRBJ2-3; the D gene is possibly TRBD2 (5 bases). Trimming cost V 3 bases and J 3 bases, with 10 bases left between them. CDR1 is MRHNA, CDR2 SNTAGT, per germline. The CDR3 spans 14 residues. CDR3 loop: CASSETSGTDTQYF. CDR3 DNA: TGTGCCAGCAGTGAAACCAGCGGTACAGATACGCAGTATTTT.

A few counts support this clonotype. V is TRBV27 and J is TRBJ1-5, with a tentative D call TRBD1 (6 bases). CDR1 and CDR2 from the germline V gene are MNHEY and SMNVEV (reference sequence). V was shortened by 0 bases and J by 1 base, with 10 bases between the two germline ends. The CDR3 has 16 residues. This CDR3 is CASSLSGTMSNQPQHF. Here the CDR3 DNA reads TGTGCCAGCAGTTTATCAGGGACAATGAGCAATCAGCCCCAGCATTTT.

This clonotype was recorded a few times. V usage is TRBV9 and J usage is TRBJ2-2, with D possibly matching TRBD1 (6 bases). V dropped 2 bases and J dropped 2 bases, with 22 bases sitting between them. The CDR3 has 19 amino acids. Germline V CDR1 and CDR2: SGDLS, YYNGEE. Here the CDR3 reads CASSVTGGATAANTGELFF. DNA of the CDR3: TGTGCCAGCAGCGTGACAGGTGGGGCCACCGCCGCCAACACCGGGGAGCTGTTTTTT.

There are a few counts of this clonotype. The rearrangement uses TRBV28 and TRBJ2-2; 10 bases agree with TRBD1. Trimming cost V 3 bases and J 4 bases; bases outside gene matches: 2. Per germline, CDR1 MDHEN and CDR2 SYDVKM. The CDR3 has 15 amino acids. The DNA for the CDR3 is TGTGCCAGCAGTTTGACAGGGGGCGGCACCGGGGAGCTGTTTTTT. As protein: CASSLTGGGTGELFF.

The chain uses TRBV6-2 or TRBV6-3 and TRBJ1-5, with D unresolved. The CDR3 is made up of 14 amino acids. CDR1 and CDR2 from the germline V gene are MNHEY and SVGEGT. V was pared by 8 bases and J by 4 bases, with 15 bases between. CDR3 sequence (DNA): TGTGCCAGCCGAATCTCCGGGGAAAATCAGCCCCAGCATTTT. Translated: CASRISGENQPQHF.

As concerns this clonotype: A single base separates this from a much larger clone, so it may be a read error. The V and J genes are TRBV28 and TRBJ2-1, with 11 bases matching TRBD2. The J call is uncertain, as TRBJ2-7 better fits the DNA end. Germline V lookup: CDR1 MDHEN, CDR2 SYDVKM. CDR3 size: 16 residues. The CDR3 region is CASSLWSSGRYNEQYF. The CDR3 nucleotides read TGTGCCAGCAGTTTATGGTCTAGCGGGAGGTACAATGAGCAGTACTTC.

This clonotype showed up many times. The chain uses TRBV7-3 and TRBJ2-3, with D uncertain. Trimming cost V 5 bases and J 4 bases, with 10 bases left between them. The CDR3 length is 13 residues. Per germline, CDR1 SGHTA and CDR2 FQGTGA. The CDR3 spells CASSPVMADTQYF. CDR3 nucleotides: TGTGCCAGCAGCCCTGTTATGGCAGATACGCAGTATTTT.